The T cell receptor beta chain described here comes from a study of T cells in Graves' hyperthyroidism and ophthalmopathy. Across the study: Upon initial diagnosis and before any treatment, peripheral blood was collected.

This clonotype was seen repeatedly, ten times or more. Its antigen remains unidentified. This CDR3 is 12 amino acids long. The V gene's germline CDR1 is SGHRS and CDR2 YFSETQ. V was cut by 4 bases and J by 12 bases, with 17 bases left in between. Points from the study as a whole: The model predicted ophthalmopathy a median around six months before onset. Blood also carried most thyroid clonotypes expanded above 0.001.

Amplified TCR beta CDR3 regions came from RNA transcripts. First-round RT-PCR with HTBI primers amplified the TCR CDR3 region. TCRdb reanalysed the multiplex PCR reads using MiXCR and keeps one entry per CDR3 protein. Of 300,000 to 350,000 distinct CDR3 sequences in the sample, around a sixth were seen once. What was sequenced was blood. The V gene is TRBV5-1, the J gene TRBJ2-7; tentatively, D is TRBD2 (6 bases). This sequence originates from a man in his thirties or forties with Graves' hyperthyroidism. The CDR3 nucleotides are TGCGCCAGCAGCGACCCTCTAGGGACTCTGTACTTC. Amino acid sequence: CASSDPLGTLYF.